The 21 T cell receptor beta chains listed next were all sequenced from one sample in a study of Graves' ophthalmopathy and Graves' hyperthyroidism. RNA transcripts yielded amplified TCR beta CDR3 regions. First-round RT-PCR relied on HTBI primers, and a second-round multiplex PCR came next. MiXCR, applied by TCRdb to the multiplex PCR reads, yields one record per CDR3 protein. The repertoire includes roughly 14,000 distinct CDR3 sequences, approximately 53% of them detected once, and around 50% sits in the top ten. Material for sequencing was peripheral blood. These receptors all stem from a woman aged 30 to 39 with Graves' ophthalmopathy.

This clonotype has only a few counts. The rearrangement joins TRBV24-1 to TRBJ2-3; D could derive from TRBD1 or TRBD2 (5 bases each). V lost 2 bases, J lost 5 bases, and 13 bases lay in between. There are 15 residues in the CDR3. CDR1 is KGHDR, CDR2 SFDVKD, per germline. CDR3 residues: CATSDSDGAVDTQYF. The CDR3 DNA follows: TGTGCCACCAGTGATTCCGACGGGGCGGTAGATACGCAGTATTTT.

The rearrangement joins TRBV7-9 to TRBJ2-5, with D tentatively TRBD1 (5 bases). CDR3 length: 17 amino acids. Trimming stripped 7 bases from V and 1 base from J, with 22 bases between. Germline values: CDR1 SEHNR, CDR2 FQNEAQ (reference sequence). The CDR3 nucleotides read TGTGCCAGCACCCCTGGGGCTGGGTTTGGGCTCCAAGAGACCCAGTACTTC. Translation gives CASTPGAGFGLQETQYF.

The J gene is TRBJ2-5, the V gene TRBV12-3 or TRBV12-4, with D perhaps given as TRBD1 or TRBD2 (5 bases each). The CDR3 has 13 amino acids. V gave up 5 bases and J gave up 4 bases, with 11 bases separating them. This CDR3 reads CASSDEGRETQYF. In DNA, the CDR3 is TGTGCCAGCAGTGATGAGGGGCGAGAGACCCAGTACTTC.

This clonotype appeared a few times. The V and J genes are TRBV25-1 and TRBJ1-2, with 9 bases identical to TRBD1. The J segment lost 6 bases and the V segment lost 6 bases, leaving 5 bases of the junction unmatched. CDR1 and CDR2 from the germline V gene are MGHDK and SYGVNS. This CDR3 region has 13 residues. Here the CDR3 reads CASRETGGNGYTF. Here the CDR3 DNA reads TGTGCCAGCAGGGAGACAGGGGGTAATGGCTACACCTTC.

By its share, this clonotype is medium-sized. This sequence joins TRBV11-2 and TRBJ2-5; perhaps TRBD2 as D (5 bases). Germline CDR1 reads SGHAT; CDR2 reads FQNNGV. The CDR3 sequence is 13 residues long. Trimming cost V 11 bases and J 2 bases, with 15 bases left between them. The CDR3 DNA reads TGTGCCGCAAGAAACGAGCGGCAAGAGACCCAGTACTTC. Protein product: CAARNERQETQYF.

For the CDR3, the DNA is TGTGCCAGCAGCCCCCGTTGGGGCGGGAGTATCACAGATACGCAGTATTTT. This sequence encodes CASSPRWGGSITDTQYF. V and J are TRBV7-8 and TRBJ2-3; TRBD2 matches at 7 bases. V lost 5 bases to trimming and J lost 2 bases; unmatched junction nucleotides: 13. Per germline, CDR1 SGHVS and CDR2 FQNEAQ. The CDR3 is 17 residues long.

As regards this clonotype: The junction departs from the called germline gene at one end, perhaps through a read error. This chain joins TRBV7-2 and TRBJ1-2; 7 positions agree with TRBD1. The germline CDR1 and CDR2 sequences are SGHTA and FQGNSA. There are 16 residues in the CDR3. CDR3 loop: CAGSAPRGQGHRGYTF. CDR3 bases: TGTGCCGGCAGCGCCCCTAGGGGGCAGGGGCATCGAGGCTACACCTTC. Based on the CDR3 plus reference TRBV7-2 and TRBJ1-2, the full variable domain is GAGVSQSPSNKVTEKGKDVELRCDPISGHTALYWYRQSLGQGLEFLIYFQGNSAPDKSGLPSDRFSAERTGGSVSTLTIQRTQQEDSAVYLCAGSAPRGQGHRGYTFGSGTRLTVV.

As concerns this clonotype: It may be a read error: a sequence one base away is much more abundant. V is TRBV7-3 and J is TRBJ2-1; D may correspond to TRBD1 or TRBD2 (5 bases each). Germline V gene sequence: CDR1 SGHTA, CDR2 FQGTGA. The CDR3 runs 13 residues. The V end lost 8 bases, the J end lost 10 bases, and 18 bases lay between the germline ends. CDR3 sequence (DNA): TGTGCCAGCGGCCGGGGCTACCAAGCGGAGCAGTTCTTC. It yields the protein CASGRGYQAEQFF. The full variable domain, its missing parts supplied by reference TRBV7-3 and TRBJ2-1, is GAGVSQTPSNKVTEKGKYVELRCDPISGHTALYWYRQSLGQGPEFLIYFQGTGAADDSGLPNDRFFAVRPEGSVSTLKIQRTERGDSAVYLCASGRGYQAEQFFGPGTRLTVL.

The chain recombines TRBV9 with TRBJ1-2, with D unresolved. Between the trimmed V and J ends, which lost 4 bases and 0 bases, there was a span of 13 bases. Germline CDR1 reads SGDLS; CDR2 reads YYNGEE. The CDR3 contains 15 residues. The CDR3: CASSSRALSNYGYTF. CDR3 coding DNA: TGTGCCAGCAGCTCAAGGGCCCTCTCTAACTATGGCTACACCTTC. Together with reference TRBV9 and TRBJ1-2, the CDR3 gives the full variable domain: DSGVTQTPKHLITATGQRVTLRCSPRSGDLSVYWYQQSLDQGLQFLIQYYNGEERAKGNILERFSAQQFPDLHSELNLSSLELGDSALYFCASSSRALSNYGYTFGSGTRLTVV.

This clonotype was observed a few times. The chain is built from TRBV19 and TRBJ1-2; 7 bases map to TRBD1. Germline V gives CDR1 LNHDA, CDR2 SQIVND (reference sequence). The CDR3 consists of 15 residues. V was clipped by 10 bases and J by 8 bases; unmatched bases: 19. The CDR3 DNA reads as TGTGCCACCAGACAATTCAAGGGGGCGCAGGAAGGCTACACCTTC. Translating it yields CATRQFKGAQEGYTF. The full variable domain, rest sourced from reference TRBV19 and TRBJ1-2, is DGGITQSPKYLFRKEGQNVTLSCEQNLNHDAMYWYRQDPGQGLRLIYYSQIVNDFQKGDIAEGYSVSREKKESFPLTVTSAQKNPTAFYLCATRQFKGAQEGYTFGSGTRLTVV.

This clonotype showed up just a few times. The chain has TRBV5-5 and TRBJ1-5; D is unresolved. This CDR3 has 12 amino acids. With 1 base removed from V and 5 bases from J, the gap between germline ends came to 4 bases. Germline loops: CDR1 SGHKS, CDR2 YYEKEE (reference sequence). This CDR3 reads CASSLPDQPQHF. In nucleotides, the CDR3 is TGTGCCAGCAGCTTGCCGGATCAGCCCCAGCATTTT.

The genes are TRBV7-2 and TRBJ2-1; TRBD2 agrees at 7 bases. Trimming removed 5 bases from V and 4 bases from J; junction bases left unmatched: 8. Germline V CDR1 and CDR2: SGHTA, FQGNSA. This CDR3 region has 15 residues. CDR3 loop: CASSRRGAGYNEQFF. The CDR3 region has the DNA TGTGCCAGCAGCCGCCGGGGAGCGGGGTACAATGAGCAGTTCTTC.

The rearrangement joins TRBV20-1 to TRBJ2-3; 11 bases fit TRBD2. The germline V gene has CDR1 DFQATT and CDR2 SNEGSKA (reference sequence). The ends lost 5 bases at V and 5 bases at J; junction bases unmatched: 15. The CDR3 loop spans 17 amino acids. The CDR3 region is CSALGPLAGGPIDTQYF. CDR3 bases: TGCAGTGCTCTGGGACCCTTAGCGGGAGGGCCGATAGATACGCAGTATTTT.

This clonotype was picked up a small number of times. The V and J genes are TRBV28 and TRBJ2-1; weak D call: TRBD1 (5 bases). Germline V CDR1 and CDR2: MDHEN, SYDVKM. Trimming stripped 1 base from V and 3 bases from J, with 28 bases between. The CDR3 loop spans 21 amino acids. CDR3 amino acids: CASSLSPQSLILRGIYNEQFF. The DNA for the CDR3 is TGTGCCAGCAGTTTATCACCACAAAGCTTAATCCTAAGGGGTATCTACAATGAGCAGTTCTTC. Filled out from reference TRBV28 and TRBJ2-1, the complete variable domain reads DVKVTQSSRYLVKRTGEKVFLECVQDMDHENMFWYRQDPGLGLRLIYFSYDVKMKEKGDIPEGYSVSREKKERFSLILESASTNQTSMYLCASSLSPQSLILRGIYNEQFFGPGTRLTVL.

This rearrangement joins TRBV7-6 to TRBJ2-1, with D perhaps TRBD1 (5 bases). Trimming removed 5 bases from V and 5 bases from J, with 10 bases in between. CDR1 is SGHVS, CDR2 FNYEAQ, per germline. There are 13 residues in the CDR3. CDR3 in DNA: TGTGCCAGCAGCCCGCCAGGGAACAATGAGCAGTTCTTC. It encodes CASSPPGNNEQFF.

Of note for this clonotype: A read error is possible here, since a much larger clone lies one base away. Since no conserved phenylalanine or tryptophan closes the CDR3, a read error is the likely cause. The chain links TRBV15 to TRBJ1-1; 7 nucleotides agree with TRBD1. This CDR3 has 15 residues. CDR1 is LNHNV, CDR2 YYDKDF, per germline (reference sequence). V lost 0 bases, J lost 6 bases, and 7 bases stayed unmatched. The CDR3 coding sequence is TGTGCCACCAGCAGAGATGGAGACAGGGTGTCTGAAGCTTTCCTT. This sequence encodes CATSRDGDRVSEAFL.

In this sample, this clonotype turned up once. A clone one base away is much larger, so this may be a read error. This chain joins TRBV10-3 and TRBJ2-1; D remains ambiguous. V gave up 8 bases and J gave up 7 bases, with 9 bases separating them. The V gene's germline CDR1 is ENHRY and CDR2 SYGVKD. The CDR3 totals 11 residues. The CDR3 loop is CAIDQNNEQFF. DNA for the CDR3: TGTGCCATCGACCAGAATAATGAGCAGTTCTTC.

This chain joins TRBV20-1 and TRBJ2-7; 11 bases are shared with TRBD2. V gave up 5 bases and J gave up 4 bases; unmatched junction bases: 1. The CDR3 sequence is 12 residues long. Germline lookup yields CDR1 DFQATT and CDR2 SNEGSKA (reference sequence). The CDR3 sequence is CSAVAGGYEQYV. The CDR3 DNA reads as TGCAGTGCTGTAGCGGGGGGGTACGAGCAGTACGTC.

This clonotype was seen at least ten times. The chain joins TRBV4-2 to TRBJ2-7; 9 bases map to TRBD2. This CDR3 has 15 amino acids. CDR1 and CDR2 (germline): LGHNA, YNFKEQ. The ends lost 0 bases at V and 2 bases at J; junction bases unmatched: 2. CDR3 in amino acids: CASSQDSGGTYEQYF. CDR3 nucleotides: TGTGCCAGCAGCCAAGATAGCGGGGGCACCTACGAGCAGTACTTC.

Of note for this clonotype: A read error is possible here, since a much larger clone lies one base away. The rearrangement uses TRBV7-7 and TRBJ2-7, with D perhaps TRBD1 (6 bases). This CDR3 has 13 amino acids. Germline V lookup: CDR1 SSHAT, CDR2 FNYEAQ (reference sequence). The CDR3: CASSVDRDCEQYF. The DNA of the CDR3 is TGTGCTAGCAGCGTGGACAGAGACTGCGAGCAGTACTTC.

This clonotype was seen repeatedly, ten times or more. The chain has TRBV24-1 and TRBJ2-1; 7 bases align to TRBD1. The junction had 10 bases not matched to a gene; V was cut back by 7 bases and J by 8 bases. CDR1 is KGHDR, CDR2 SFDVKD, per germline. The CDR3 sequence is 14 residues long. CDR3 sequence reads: CATSQGDEVYEQFF. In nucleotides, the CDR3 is TGTGCCACCAGCCAGGGGGACGAAGTTTATGAGCAGTTCTTC.